A selection of T cell receptor beta chains follows, all from one sample in a study of early T cells in non-severe SARS-CoV-2 infection. TCRdb re-called the 5' RACE reads through MiXCR, storing one row per CDR3 protein. The repertoire includes roughly 80,000 distinct CDR3 sequences, over 12% of them detected once, and 3% sits in the top ten. Sequencing used whole blood. These receptors were obtained from an adult who was a healthcare worker with PCR-confirmed SARS-CoV-2 infection or an uninfected control (not recorded which). Both conserved end residues are part of each CDR3. The order of the fields is V gene, D gene, J gene, clone size, CDR3 protein, CDR3 DNA. The D gene is left open where the match is weak. The size entry is marked missing in some rows and otherwise reads once, few, many or a size class.

TRBV12-3/TRBV12-4	TRBD1	TRBJ2-7	-	CASSLRQGPNEQYF	TGTGCCAGCAGTTTACGACAGGGACCCAACGAGCAGTACTTC
TRBV18	TRBD1	TRBJ2-7	many	CASSRRDRGPTYEQYF	TGTGCCAGCTCACGACGCGACAGGGGACCGACCTACGAGCAGTACTTC
TRBV7-2	TRBD2	TRBJ2-1	few	CASSLFSGRSSEQFF	TGTGCCAGCAGCTTGTTTAGCGGGAGGTCATCTGAGCAGTTCTTC
TRBV10-1	-	TRBJ2-5	few	CASSESSGLKTQYF	TGCGCCAGCAGTGAGTCGTCAGGGTTAAAGACCCAGTACTTC
TRBV12-3/TRBV12-4	-	TRBJ1-5	-	CASRRGWIQPQHF	TGTGCCAGCAGGCGGGGGTGGATTCAGCCCCAGCATTTT
TRBV29-1	TRBD1	TRBJ2-5	-	CSVHVTGGSLETQYF	TGCAGCGTTCACGTGACAGGGGGTTCTTTAGAGACCCAGTACTTC
TRBV6-5	-	TRBJ1-3	many	CASSPGFNSGNTIYF	TGTGCCAGCAGCCCAGGGTTTAACTCTGGAAACACCATATATTTT
TRBV6-5	-	TRBJ1-5	many	CASQGGGNQPQHF	TGTGCCAGCCAAGGGGGGGGGAATCAGCCCCAGCATTTT
TRBV6-1	TRBD2	TRBJ2-5	many	CASSELAGGPETQYF	TGTGCCAGCAGTGAATTAGCGGGGGGGCCAGAGACCCAGTACTTC
TRBV5-5	TRBD1	TRBJ1-1	-	CASSRDRGLGTEAFF	TGTGCCAGCAGCCGGGACAGGGGACTGGGCACTGAAGCTTTCTTT
TRBV7-9	TRBD1	TRBJ2-5	few	CASSQTGVETQYF	TGTGCCAGCAGCCAAACAGGGGTCGAGACCCAGTACTTC
TRBV7-9	TRBD2	TRBJ2-1	few	CASSPGTKQFF	TGTGCCAGCAGCCCCGGGACTAAGCAGTTCTTC
TRBV7-2	TRBD1	TRBJ1-1	many	CASSSEGQAGDTEAFF	TGTGCCAGCAGCTCAGAGGGACAGGCTGGAGACACTGAAGCTTTCTTT
TRBV10-3	-	TRBJ1-1	few	CAISEEGDDEAFF	TGTGCCATCAGTGAAGAGGGGGACGATGAAGCTTTCTTT
TRBV27	TRBD2	TRBJ2-7	many	CASRLAGGWSYEQYF	TGTGCCAGCAGGCTAGCGGGAGGGTGGTCCTACGAGCAGTACTTC
TRBV3-1	TRBD1	TRBJ1-2	once	CASSQPDRVGYTF	TGTGCCAGCAGCCAGCCAGACAGGGTTGGCTACACCTTC
TRBV20-1	-	TRBJ1-3	many	CSATRAGLVPGNTIYF	TGCAGTGCCACCCGAGCGGGGTTGGTTCCTGGAAACACCATATATTTT
TRBV2	TRBD2	TRBJ2-1	few	CASASGSVGNEQFF	TGTGCCAGTGCTAGCGGGAGCGTGGGCAATGAGCAGTTCTTC
TRBV20-1	-	TRBJ1-3	-	CSAAQGASGNTIYF	TGCAGTGCCGCACAGGGAGCGTCTGGAAACACCATATATTTT
TRBV20-1	-	TRBJ2-1	many	CSARDRGWITTDNEQFF	TGCAGTGCTAGAGATCGGGGCTGGATCACGACCGACAATGAGCAGTTCTTC
TRBV4-1	-	TRBJ2-1	-	CASSLGPVDEQFF	TGCGCCAGCAGCCTTGGCCCGGTCGATGAGCAGTTCTTC
TRBV7-2	-	TRBJ2-7	few	CASSLTTGDPPSYF	TGTGCCAGCAGCTTAACGACAGGAGACCCCCCGTCGTACTTC
TRBV4-2	-	TRBJ1-4	-	CASSQDRRGTDEKLFF	TGTGCCAGCAGCCAAGATCGAAGGGGGACGGATGAAAAACTGTTTTTT
TRBV18	-	TRBJ1-1	few	CASSPIGTEAFF	TGTGCCAGCTCACCAATCGGCACTGAAGCTTTCTTT
TRBV29-1	TRBD1	TRBJ1-1	-	CSVGTVRNTEAFF	TGCAGCGTGGGGACAGTCCGGAACACTGAAGCTTTCTTT
TRBV5-1	TRBD1	TRBJ1-5	-	CASSSTGGRNQPQHF	TGCGCCAGCAGCTCGACAGGGGGCCGCAATCAGCCCCAGCATTTT
TRBV20-1	TRBD2	TRBJ2-3	many	CSARGLAGINTPSTDTQYF	TGCAGTGCTAGGGGGTTAGCGGGGATAAACACCCCTAGCACAGATACGCAGTATTTT
TRBV18	-	TRBJ1-1	few	CASSQLPNTEAFF	TGTGCCAGCTCACAGCTGCCGAACACTGAAGCTTTCTTT
TRBV30	-	TRBJ2-7	-	CAWCVNENEQYF	TGTGCCTGGTGTGTAAATGAGAACGAGCAGTACTTC
TRBV11-2	TRBD2	TRBJ2-1	few	CASIQLAGGVNEQFF	TGTGCCAGCATCCAACTAGCGGGAGGTGTGAATGAGCAGTTCTTC
TRBV7-2	-	TRBJ2-7	-	CASSAGPYEQYF	TGTGCCAGCAGCGCGGGGCCCTACGAGCAGTACTTC
TRBV7-2	-	TRBJ1-1	many	CASSPWVAHNTEAFF	TGTGCCAGCAGCCCATGGGTTGCCCACAACACTGAAGCTTTCTTT
TRBV19	-	TRBJ1-5	-	CASSIFGQPQHF	TGTGCCAGTAGTATATTCGGACAGCCCCAGCATTTT
TRBV12-3/TRBV12-4	-	TRBJ2-1	few	CATSPGSYNEQFF	TGTGCCACCAGTCCCGGATCCTACAATGAGCAGTTCTTC
TRBV12-3/TRBV12-4	TRBD2	TRBJ2-1	few	CASRAGLAGVEQFF	TGTGCCAGCAGGGCCGGACTAGCGGGGGTTGAGCAGTTCTTC
TRBV3-1	-	TRBJ2-5	many	CASSQEPGATGTQYF	TGTGCCAGCAGCCAAGAGCCAGGGGCCACGGGGACCCAGTACTTC
TRBV29-1	TRBD2	TRBJ2-7	-	CSVERLAEDYEQYF	TGCAGCGTTGAGAGACTAGCGGAAGACTACGAGCAGTACTTC
TRBV20-1	-	TRBJ1-2	few	CSAVGPIGYTF	TGCAGTGCCGTCGGTCCTATTGGCTACACCTTC
TRBV11-2	TRBD2	TRBJ2-5	-	CASSLVPGLASREAETQYF	TGTGCCAGCAGCTTAGTACCGGGACTAGCGTCCCGAGAGGCGGAGACCCAGTACTTC
TRBV5-4	TRBD2	TRBJ2-5	few	CASSLVSGGQETQYF	TGTGCCAGCAGCTTGGTTAGCGGGGGTCAAGAGACCCAGTACTTC
TRBV5-6	TRBD2	TRBJ2-1	-	CASSLRTSGRFHEQFF	TGTGCCAGCAGCTTGAGGACTAGCGGGAGGTTTCATGAGCAGTTCTTC
TRBV20-1	TRBD2	TRBJ2-7	-	CSALRTSGKYEQYF	TGCAGTGCTCTGAGGACTAGCGGAAAATACGAGCAGTACTTC
TRBV7-4	TRBD1	TRBJ1-2	-	CASSLVTGGFDGYTF	TGTGCCAGCAGCTTAGTGACAGGGGGATTTGATGGCTACACCTTC
TRBV18	-	TRBJ1-1	few	CASSPRGGGQETEAFF	TGTGCCAGCTCACCCCGAGGTGGGGGTCAGGAAACTGAAGCTTTCTTT
TRBV10-3	-	TRBJ2-5	-	CAISESSMGIQETQYF	TGTGCCATCAGTGAGTCGTCCATGGGCATACAAGAGACCCAGTACTTC
TRBV19	TRBD1	TRBJ2-7	many	CASSIGTDYEQYF	TGTGCCAGTAGTATTGGGACAGATTACGAGCAGTACTTC
TRBV18	-	TRBJ1-1	few	CASRAGGPYEAFF	TGTGCCAGCCGCGCCGGGGGCCCGTATGAAGCTTTCTTT
TRBV11-2	-	TRBJ2-7	-	CASSFGRAPGGEQYF	TGTGCCAGCAGCTTTGGAAGGGCCCCTGGGGGCGAGCAGTACTTC
TRBV7-9	TRBD2	TRBJ2-1	-	CASSLGVVAGEQFF	TGTGCCAGCAGCTTAGGCGTGGTAGCGGGTGAGCAGTTCTTC
TRBV20-1	-	TRBJ2-5	-	CSGRAPPSETQYF	TGCAGTGGCCGGGCTCCTCCATCGGAGACCCAGTACTTC
TRBV18	TRBD1	TRBJ1-1	many	CASSPPTGGLTSEAFF	TGTGCCAGCTCACCACCCACAGGGGGCTTGACTAGTGAAGCTTTCTTT
TRBV12-3/TRBV12-4	-	TRBJ1-2	few	CASRAYYGYTF	TGTGCCAGCAGGGCCTACTATGGCTACACCTTC
TRBV5-1	-	TRBJ1-5	few	CASSGGENQPQHF	TGCGCCAGCAGTGGGGGGGAAAATCAGCCCCAGCATTTT